This T cell receptor beta chain was observed in a study of Tregs in tolerant kidney transplant recipients. Findings and limits, study-wide: Few patients were studied, so findings need validation in larger groups.

Some clones are missing from TCRdb's copy, which holds only in-frame ones; the method was immunoSEQ multiplex PCR. This table has about 68,000 clones, about four fifths appearing once. The ends lost 0 bases at V and 4 bases at J; junction bases unmatched: 2. The CDR3 consists of 14 residues. Germline V gene sequence: CDR1 SGHTS, CDR2 YDEGEE. In the case of this clone: The antigen is not known.

Unstimulated regulatory T cells (CD4+CD25+CD127-), CD4+CD25- non-regulatory cells, CD4 and CD8 cells were FACS-sorted from thawed PBMCs. The sample taken for sequencing was CD4+ T cells from blood. This TCR derives from a human donor in good health. This chain links TRBV5-8 with TRBJ2-5; 8 positions match TRBD2. The CDR3 loop reads CASSLVRGGETQYF. The CDR3 DNA reads as TGTGCCAGCAGCTTGGTCCGGGGGGGAGAGACCCAGTACTTC.